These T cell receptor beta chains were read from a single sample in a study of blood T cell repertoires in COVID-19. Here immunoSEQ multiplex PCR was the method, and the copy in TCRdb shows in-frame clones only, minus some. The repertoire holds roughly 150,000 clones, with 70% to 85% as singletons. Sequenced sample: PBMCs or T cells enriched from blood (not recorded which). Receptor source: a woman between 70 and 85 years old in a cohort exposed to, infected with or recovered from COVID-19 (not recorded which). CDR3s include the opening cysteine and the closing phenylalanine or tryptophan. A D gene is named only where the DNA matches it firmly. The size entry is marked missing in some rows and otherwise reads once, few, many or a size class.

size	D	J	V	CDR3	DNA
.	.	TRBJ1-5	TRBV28	CASSLWGALIESNQPQHF	TGTGCCAGCAGTTTATGGGGAGCTTTAATAGAGAGCAATCAGCCCCAGCATTTT
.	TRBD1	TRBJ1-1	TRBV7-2	CASSSQTGVVAEAFF	TGTGCCAGCAGCTCGCAGACAGGGGTTGTCGCTGAAGCTTTCTTT
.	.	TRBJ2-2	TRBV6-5	CAGRTGNTGELFF	TGTGCCGGGAGGACAGGGAACACCGGGGAGCTGTTTTTT
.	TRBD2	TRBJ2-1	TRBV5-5	CASRGVVAGVSYNEQFF	TGTGCCAGCAGAGGGGTGGTAGCGGGAGTTTCGTACAATGAGCAGTTCTTC
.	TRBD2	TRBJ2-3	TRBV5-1	CASSFLAGVPADTQYF	TGCGCCAGCAGCTTCCTAGCGGGAGTCCCCGCAGATACGCAGTATTTT
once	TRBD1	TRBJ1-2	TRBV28	CASSSADRAYGYTF	TGTGCCAGCAGTTCGGCGGACAGGGCGTATGGCTACACCTTC
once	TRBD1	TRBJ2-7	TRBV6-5	CASSTRDSSYEQYF	TGTGCCAGCAGTACAAGGGACAGTTCCTACGAGCAGTACTTC
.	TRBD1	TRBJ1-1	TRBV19	CASSLSQGALYTEAFF	TGTGCCAGTAGTCTCTCGCAGGGGGCTTTGTACACTGAAGCTTTCTTT
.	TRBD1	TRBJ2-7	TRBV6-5	CASSWQGDEQYF	TGTGCCAGCAGTTGGCAGGGGGACGAGCAGTACTTC
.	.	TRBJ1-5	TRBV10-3	CAIRQGSGNQPQHF	TGTGCCATCAGGCAGGGGTCTGGTAATCAGCCCCAGCATTTT
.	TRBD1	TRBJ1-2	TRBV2	CARTGTGFDYGYTF	TGTGCCAGAACCGGGACAGGGTTTGACTATGGCTACACCTTC
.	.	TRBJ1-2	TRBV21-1	CASSKVGQQLPWGYTF	TGTGCCAGCAGCAAAGTAGGACAGCAGCTCCCGTGGGGCTACACCTTC
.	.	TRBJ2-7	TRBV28	CASSPYEVARRYEQYF	TGTGCCAGCAGTCCCTACGAGGTAGCAAGGAGATACGAGCAGTACTTC
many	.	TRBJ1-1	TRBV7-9	CASRTGMNTEAFF	TGTGCCAGCAGGACTGGTATGAACACTGAAGCTTTCTTT
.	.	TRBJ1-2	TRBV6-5	CASSYIGEYTF	TGTGCCAGCAGTTATATCGGGGAATACACCTTC
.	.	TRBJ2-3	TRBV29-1	CSVEVEGAGTQYF	TGCAGCGTTGAAGTTGAGGGGGCGGGGACGCAGTATTTT
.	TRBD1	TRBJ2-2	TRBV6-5	CASRFWDRETGELFF	TGTGCCAGCAGGTTCTGGGACAGGGAAACCGGGGAGCTGTTTTTT
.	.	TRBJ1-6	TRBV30	CAWSVSGGNSPLHF	TGTGCCTGGAGTGTGTCGGGGGGAAATTCACCCCTCCACTTT
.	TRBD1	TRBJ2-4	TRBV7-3	CASSPYPKRRDRVKNIQYF	TGTGCCAGCAGCCCATACCCCAAGCGGCGGGACAGGGTCAAAAACATTCAGTACTTC
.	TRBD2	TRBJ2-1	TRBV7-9	CASSQLAGVVEQFF	TGTGCCAGCAGCCAACTAGCGGGAGTAGTCGAGCAGTTCTTC
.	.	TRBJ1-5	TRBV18	CASSVGHVSNQPQHF	TGTGCCAGCTCCGTTGGGCATGTTAGCAATCAGCCCCAGCATTTT
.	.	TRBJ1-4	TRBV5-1	CASSLGVSGVGEKLFF	TGCGCCAGCAGCTTGGGCGTTTCCGGGGTCGGAGAAAAACTGTTTTTT
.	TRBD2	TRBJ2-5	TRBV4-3	CASSHSGRYQETQYF	TGCGCCAGCAGCCACTCCGGGAGGTACCAAGAGACCCAGTACTTC
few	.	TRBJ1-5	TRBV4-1	CASSQELQGMQPQHF	TGCGCCAGCAGCCAAGAGCTACAGGGTATGCAGCCCCAGCATTTT
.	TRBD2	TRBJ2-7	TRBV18	CASSPQEGLVGYEQYF	TGTGCCAGCTCACCGCAAGAAGGACTAGTGGGCTACGAGCAGTACTTC
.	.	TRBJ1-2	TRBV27	CASSSNGYHGYTF	TGTGCCAGCAGTTCCAACGGGTATCATGGCTACACCTTC
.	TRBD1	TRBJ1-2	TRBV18	CASSPQRTGNGYTF	TGTGCCAGCTCACCCCAACGGACAGGGAACGGCTACACCTTC
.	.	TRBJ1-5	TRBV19	CASSITGSNQPQHF	TGTGCCAGTAGTATAACCGGTAGCAATCAGCCCCAGCATTTT
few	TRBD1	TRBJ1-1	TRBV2	CASTRDRVNTEAFF	TGTGCCAGCACTAGGGACAGGGTCAACACTGAAGCTTTCTTT
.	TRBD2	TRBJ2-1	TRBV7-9	CASSAGTSGHNEQFF	TGTGCCAGCAGCGCCGGGACTAGCGGGCACAATGAGCAGTTCTTC
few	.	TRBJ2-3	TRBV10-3	CATWWDFTDTQYF	TGTGCCACCTGGTGGGACTTCACAGATACGCAGTATTTT